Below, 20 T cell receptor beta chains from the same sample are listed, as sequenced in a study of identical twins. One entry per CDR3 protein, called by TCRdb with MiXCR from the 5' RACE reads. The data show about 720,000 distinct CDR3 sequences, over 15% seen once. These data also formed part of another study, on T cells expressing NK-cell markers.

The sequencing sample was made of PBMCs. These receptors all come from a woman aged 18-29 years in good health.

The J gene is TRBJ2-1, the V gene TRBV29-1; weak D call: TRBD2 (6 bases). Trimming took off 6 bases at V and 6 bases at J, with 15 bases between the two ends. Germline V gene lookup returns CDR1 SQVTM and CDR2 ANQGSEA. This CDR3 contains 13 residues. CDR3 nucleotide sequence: TGCAGCGTGATCATACTGGGACTCAATGAGCAGTTCTTC. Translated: CSVIILGLNEQFF.

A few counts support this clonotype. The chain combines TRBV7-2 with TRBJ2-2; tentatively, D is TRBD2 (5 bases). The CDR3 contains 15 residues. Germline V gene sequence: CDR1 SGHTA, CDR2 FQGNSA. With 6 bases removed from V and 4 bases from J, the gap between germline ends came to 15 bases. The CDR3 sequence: CASSYAGRGTGELFF. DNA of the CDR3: TGTGCCAGCAGTTATGCTGGACGGGGCACCGGGGAGCTGTTTTTT.

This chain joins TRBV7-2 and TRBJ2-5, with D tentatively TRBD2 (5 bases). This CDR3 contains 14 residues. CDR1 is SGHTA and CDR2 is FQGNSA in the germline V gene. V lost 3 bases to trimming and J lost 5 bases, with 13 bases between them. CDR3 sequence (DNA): TGTGCCAGCAGCTTGGGTCGAGGGAGCGAGACCCAGTACTTC. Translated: CASSLGRGSETQYF.

The CDR3 sequence: CASSLWGLHEQYF. The CDR3 DNA sequence: TGTGCCAGCAGTTTATGGGGTCTGCACGAGCAGTACTTC. This sequence joins TRBV27 and TRBJ2-7, with D unclear. V lost 1 base, J lost 5 bases, and 9 bases lay in between. The CDR3 is 13 amino acids. Germline CDR1 reads MNHEY; CDR2 reads SMNVEV (reference sequence).

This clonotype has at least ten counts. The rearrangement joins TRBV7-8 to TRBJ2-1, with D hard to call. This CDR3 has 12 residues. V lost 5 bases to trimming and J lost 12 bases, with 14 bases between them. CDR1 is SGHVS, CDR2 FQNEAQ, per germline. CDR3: CASSRLRKAQFF. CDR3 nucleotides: TGTGCCAGCAGCCGGCTACGTAAGGCGCAGTTCTTC.

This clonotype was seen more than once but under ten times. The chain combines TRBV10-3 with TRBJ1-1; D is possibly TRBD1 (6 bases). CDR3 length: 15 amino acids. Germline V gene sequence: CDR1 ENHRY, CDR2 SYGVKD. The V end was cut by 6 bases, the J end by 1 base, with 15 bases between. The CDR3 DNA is TGTGCCATCAGGGGGACACATGCCCCGAACACTGAAGCTTTCTTT. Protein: CAIRGTHAPNTEAFF.

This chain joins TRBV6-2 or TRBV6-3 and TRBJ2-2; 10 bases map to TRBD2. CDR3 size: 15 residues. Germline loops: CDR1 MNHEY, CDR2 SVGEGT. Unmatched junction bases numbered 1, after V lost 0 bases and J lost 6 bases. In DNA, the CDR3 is TGTGCCAGCAGTTACTCGGGACTAGCGTCCGGGGAGCTGTTTTTT. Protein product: CASSYSGLASGELFF.

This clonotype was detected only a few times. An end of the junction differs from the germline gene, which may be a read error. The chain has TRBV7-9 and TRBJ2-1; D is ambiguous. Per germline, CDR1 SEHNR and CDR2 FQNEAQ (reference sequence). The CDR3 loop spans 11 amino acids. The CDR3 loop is CASSSPLGLVF. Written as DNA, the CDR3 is TGTGCCAGCAGCTCCCCTCTCGGCCTGGTCTTC.

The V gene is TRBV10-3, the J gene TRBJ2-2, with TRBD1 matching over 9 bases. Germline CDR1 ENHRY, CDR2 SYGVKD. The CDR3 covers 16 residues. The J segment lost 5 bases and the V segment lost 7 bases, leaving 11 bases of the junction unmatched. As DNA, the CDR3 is TGTGCCATCAATGGACCGGGACAGGGAGGTACCGGGGAGCTGTTTTTT. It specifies CAINGPGQGGTGELFF.

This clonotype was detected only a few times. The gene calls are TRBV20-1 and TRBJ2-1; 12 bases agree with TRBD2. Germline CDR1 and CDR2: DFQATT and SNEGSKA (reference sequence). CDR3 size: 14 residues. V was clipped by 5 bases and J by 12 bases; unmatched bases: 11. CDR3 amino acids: CSAERTSGAPGQFF. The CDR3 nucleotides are TGCAGTGCTGAGCGGACTAGCGGGGCCCCCGGGCAGTTCTTC.

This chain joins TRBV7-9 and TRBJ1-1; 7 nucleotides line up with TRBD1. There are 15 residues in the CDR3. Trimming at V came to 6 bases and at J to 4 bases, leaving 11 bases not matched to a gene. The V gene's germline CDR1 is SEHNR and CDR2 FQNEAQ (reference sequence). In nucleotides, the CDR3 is TGTGCCAGCAGTTTTGGACAGGCGGGGATCACTGAAGCTTTCTTT. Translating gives CASSFGQAGITEAFF.

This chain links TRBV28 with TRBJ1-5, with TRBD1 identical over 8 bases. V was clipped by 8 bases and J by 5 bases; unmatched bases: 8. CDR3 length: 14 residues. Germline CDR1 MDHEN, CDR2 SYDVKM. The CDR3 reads CASQNQGADQPQHF. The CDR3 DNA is TGTGCCAGCCAAAATCAGGGGGCCGATCAGCCCCAGCATTTT.

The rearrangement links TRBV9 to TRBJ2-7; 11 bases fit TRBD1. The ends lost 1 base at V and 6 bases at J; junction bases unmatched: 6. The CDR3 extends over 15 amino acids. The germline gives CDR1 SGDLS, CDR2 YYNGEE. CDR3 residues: CASSVTGQGGSEQYF. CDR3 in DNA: TGTGCCAGCAGCGTAACGGGACAGGGGGGCTCCGAGCAGTACTTC.

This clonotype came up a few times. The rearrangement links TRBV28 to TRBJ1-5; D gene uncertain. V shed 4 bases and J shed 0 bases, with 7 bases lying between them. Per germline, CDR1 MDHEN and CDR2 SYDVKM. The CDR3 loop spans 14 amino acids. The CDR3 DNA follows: TGTGCCAGCAGTTACGTTAATAGCAATCAGCCCCAGCATTTT. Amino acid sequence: CASSYVNSNQPQHF.

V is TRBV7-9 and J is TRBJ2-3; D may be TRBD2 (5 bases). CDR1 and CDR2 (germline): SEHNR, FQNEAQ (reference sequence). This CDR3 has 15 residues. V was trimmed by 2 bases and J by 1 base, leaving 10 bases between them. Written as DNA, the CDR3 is TGTGCCAGCAGCTTAAAAGCGGCGGGCACAGATACGCAGTATTTT. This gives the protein CASSLKAAGTDTQYF.

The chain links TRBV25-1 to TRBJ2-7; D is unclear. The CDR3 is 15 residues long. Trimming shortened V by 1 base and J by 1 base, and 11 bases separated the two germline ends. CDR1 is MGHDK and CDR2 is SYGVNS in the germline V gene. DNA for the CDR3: TGTGCCAGCAGTGAATCCGGCGTCAGTTCCTACGAGCAGTACTTC. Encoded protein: CASSESGVSSYEQYF.

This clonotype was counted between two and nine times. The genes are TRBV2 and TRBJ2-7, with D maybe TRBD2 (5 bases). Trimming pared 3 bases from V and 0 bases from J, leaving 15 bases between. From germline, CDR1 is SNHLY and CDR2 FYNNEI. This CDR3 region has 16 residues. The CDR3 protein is CASSDPGLLGSYEQYF. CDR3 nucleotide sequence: TGTGCCAGCAGTGACCCTGGACTCCTAGGCTCCTACGAGCAGTACTTC.

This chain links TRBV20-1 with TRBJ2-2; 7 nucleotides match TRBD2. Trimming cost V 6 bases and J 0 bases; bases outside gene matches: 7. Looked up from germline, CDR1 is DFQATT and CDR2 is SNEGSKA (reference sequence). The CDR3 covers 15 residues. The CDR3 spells CSARAGFANTGELFF. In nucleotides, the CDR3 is TGCAGTGCCCGAGCGGGGTTCGCGAACACCGGGGAGCTGTTTTTT.

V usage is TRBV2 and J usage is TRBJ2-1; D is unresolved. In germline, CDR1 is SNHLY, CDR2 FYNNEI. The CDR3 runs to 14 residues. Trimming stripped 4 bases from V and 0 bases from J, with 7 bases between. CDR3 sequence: CASSAIDSYNEQFF. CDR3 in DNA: TGTGCCAGCAGTGCGATAGACTCCTACAATGAGCAGTTCTTC.

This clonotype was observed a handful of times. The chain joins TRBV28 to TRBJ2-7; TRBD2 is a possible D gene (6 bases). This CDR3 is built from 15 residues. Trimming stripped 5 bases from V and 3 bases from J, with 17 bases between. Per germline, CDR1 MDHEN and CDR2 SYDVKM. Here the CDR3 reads CASSGLGGTSYEQYF. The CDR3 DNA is TGTGCCAGCAGTGGACTGGGGGGAACGAGCTACGAGCAGTACTTC. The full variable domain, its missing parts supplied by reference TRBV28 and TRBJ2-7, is DVKVTQSSRYLVKRTGEKVFLECVQDMDHENMFWYRQDPGLGLRLIYFSYDVKMKEKGDIPEGYSVSREKKERFSLILESASTNQTSMYLCASSGLGGTSYEQYFGPGTRLTVT.